This TCR beta chain was sequenced for a study of blood T cell repertoires in COVID-19. The germline CDR1 and CDR2 sequences are LGHNA and YNFKEQ. This CDR3 has 16 residues. The germline V and J ends were trimmed by 1 base and 0 bases, with 13 bases remaining between them. Assay: immunoSEQ multiplex PCR; the TCRdb copy retains only in-frame clones and omits some. The sample lists roughly 400,000 clones, 80% to 90% occurring once. This receptor was obtained from a man aged 30 to 45 who had recovered from COVID-19. The chain has TRBV4-2 and TRBJ2-7; maybe TRBD2 (5 bases). The specimen sequenced was PBMCs or T cells enriched from blood (not recorded which). CDR3 amino acids: CASSQGFRESSYEQYF. CDR3 nucleotides: TGTGCCAGCAGCCAAGGCTTCCGGGAAAGCTCCTACGAGCAGTACTTC.